These 25 T cell receptor beta chains originate from one sample sequenced in a study of cytomegalovirus exposure and HLA in healthy donors. Primers: 60 Vbeta forward and 13 Jbeta reverse. Using immunoSEQ multiplex PCR, the repertoire was profiled, and TCRdb retains in-frame clones only, with some absent. The table lists 80,000 to 130,000 clones, about three quarters of them singletons. Sequencing was performed on PBMCs. These receptors were collected from a male donor in good health and CMV-seropositive.

This chain joins TRBV2 and TRBJ2-1, with 12 positions matching TRBD2. This CDR3 spans 13 amino acids. Germline loops: CDR1 SNHLY, CDR2 FYNNEI. The V and J ends lost 4 bases and 8 bases, in that order; junction bases with no gene match: 0. The CDR3 DNA follows: TGTGCCAGCAGTGGGACTAGCGGGGATGAGCAGTTCTTC. Translation: CASSGTSGDEQFF. The full variable domain, rest sourced from reference TRBV2 and TRBJ2-1, is EPEVTQTPSHQVTQMGQEVILRCVPISNHLYFYWYRQILGQKVEFLVSFYNNEISEKSEIFDDQFSVERPDGSNFTLKIRSTKLEDSAMYFCASSGTSGDEQFFGPGTRLTVL.

CDR3 bases: TGTGCCATCAGCGCGAGACAGGGCCCCTACGAGCAGTACTTC. Translation: CAISARQGPYEQYF. This chain connects TRBV10-3 to TRBJ2-7; TRBD1 aligns across 7 bases. The germline V gene encodes CDR1 ENHRY and CDR2 SYGVKD. Trimming at V came to 6 bases and at J to 2 bases, leaving 7 bases not matched to a gene. The CDR3 has 14 residues.

The chain uses TRBV25-1 and TRBJ2-1; 7 bases map to TRBD1. CDR3 size: 13 residues. Unmatched junction bases numbered 4, after V lost 8 bases and J lost 3 bases. Germline loops: CDR1 MGHDK, CDR2 SYGVNS. CDR3 amino acids: CASLGQNYNEQFF. CDR3 sequence (DNA): TGTGCCAGCCTGGGACAGAACTACAATGAGCAGTTCTTC.

In this sample, this clone turned up a few times. This sequence joins TRBV6-5 and TRBJ1-1; perhaps TRBD1 as D (5 bases). The germline V gene encodes CDR1 MNHEY and CDR2 SVGAGI. The length of the CDR3 is 13 residues. V lost 6 bases, J lost 2 bases, and 10 bases lay in between. CDR3: CASSQGPNTEAFF. In DNA, the CDR3 is TGTGCCAGCAGCCAGGGCCCCAACACTGAAGCTTTCTTT.

This chain joins TRBV5-1 and TRBJ1-4; D is possibly TRBD1 (5 bases). This CDR3 region has 14 residues. Trimming took 1 base from V and 5 from J, leaving 9 bases between them. Germline lookup yields CDR1 SGHRS and CDR2 YFSETQ. Here the CDR3 DNA reads TGCGCCAGCAGCTTGAGGGGTGGAAATGAAAAACTGTTTTTT. Translation: CASSLRGGNEKLFF. Looking up the rest from reference TRBV5-1 and TRBJ1-4 gives the full variable domain: KAGVTQTPRYLIKTRGQQVTLSCSPISGHRSVSWYQQTPGQGLQFLFEYFSETQRNKGNFPGRFSGRQFSNSRSEMNVSTLELGDSALYLCASSLRGGNEKLFFGSGTQLSVL.

This rearrangement joins TRBV5-6 to TRBJ2-7, with D possibly TRBD2 on 6 matching bases. This CDR3 has 15 residues. Trimming stripped 4 bases from V and 6 bases from J, with 20 bases between. Germline V gives CDR1 SGHDT, CDR2 YYEEEE. DNA of the CDR3: TGTGCCAGCAGCCGGGTTGTGTCGGGACTTCTCGAGCAGTACTTC. Translation: CASSRVVSGLLEQYF.

V usage is TRBV10-3 and J usage is TRBJ1-1; possible D gene TRBD1, 5 bases. The germline V gene encodes CDR1 ENHRY and CDR2 SYGVKD. This CDR3 region has 18 residues. Trimming cost V 6 bases and J 0 bases, with 23 bases left between them. This CDR3 reads CAISGGVRFPRMNTEAFF. CDR3 sequence (DNA): TGTGCCATCAGCGGGGGGGTCAGGTTCCCTCGTATGAACACTGAAGCTTTCTTT.

The chain uses TRBV2 and TRBJ2-7, with D perhaps matching TRBD2 (6 bases). Germline V gene lookup returns CDR1 SNHLY and CDR2 FYNNEI. The CDR3 length is 16 residues. V lost 3 bases and J lost 7, with 22 bases in between. The CDR3 reads CASSELRQATRGEQYF. CDR3 nucleotide sequence: TGTGCCAGCAGTGAGCTTCGGCAGGCCACCCGGGGGGAGCAGTACTTC.

This clone has more than one count but fewer than ten. The rearrangement uses TRBV29-1 and TRBJ1-2, with 11 bases identical to TRBD1. The CDR3 runs 13 residues. The germline gives CDR1 SQVTM, CDR2 ANQGSEA. V trimming: 6 bases; J trimming: 14 bases; junction bases outside the gene matches: 14. The CDR3 loop reads CSVGTPGQGGMTF. As DNA, the CDR3 is TGCAGCGTAGGAACCCCGGGACAGGGGGGCATGACCTTC. Supplemented by reference TRBV29-1 and TRBJ1-2, the full variable domain reads SAVISQKPSRDICQRGTSLTIQCQVDSQVTMMFWYRQQPGQSLTLIATANQGSEATYESGFVIDKFPISRPNLTFSTLTVSNMSPEDSSIYLCSVGTPGQGGMTFGSGTRLTVV.

The chain combines TRBV7-9 with TRBJ1-4, with 7 bases identical to TRBD1. This CDR3 has 14 residues. The germline CDR1 and CDR2 sequences are SEHNR and FQNEAQ (reference sequence). The trim removed 7 bases at V and 5 bases at J, leaving 7 bases unmatched. CDR3 protein: CASNRQGLNEKLFF. The CDR3 coding sequence is TGTGCCAGCAACCGACAGGGATTAAATGAAAAACTGTTTTTT.

This sequence joins TRBV10-3 and TRBJ1-1; D may be TRBD1 (6 bases). This CDR3 spans 15 amino acids. The ends were cut back, 6 bases at V and 4 bases at J, with 18 bases in the middle. CDR1 is ENHRY and CDR2 is SYGVKD in the germline V gene. The CDR3 coding sequence is TGTGCCATCAGGGTAGGGGGTGGGTCGAGCACTGAAGCTTTCTTT. Protein sequence: CAIRVGGGSSTEAFF.

V usage is TRBV6-5 and J usage is TRBJ2-3, with D perhaps TRBD2 (5 bases). Between the trimmed V and J ends, which lost 6 bases and 6 bases, there was a span of 19 bases. In germline, CDR1 is MNHEY, CDR2 SVGAGI. This CDR3 is 15 amino acids long. The DNA of the CDR3 is TGTGCCAGCAGGGGCATGGGCTCAACGGGGGATACGCAGTATTTT. The encoded protein is CASRGMGSTGDTQYF.

This chain connects TRBV11-2 to TRBJ2-7; the match to TRBD2 covers 8 bases. The germline gives CDR1 SGHAT, CDR2 FQNNGV. The CDR3 length is 16 residues. V lost 5 bases, J lost 4 bases, and 13 bases stayed unmatched. In DNA, the CDR3 is TGTGCCAGCAGCCGCCACCCGGGACTAGGGGGATACGAGCAGTACTTC. As protein: CASSRHPGLGGYEQYF.

This clone was counted between two and nine times. J is TRBJ2-7 and V is TRBV18, with TRBD2 matching 8 bases. The trim removed 2 bases at V and 4 bases at J, leaving 4 bases unmatched. Germline V lookup: CDR1 KGHSH, CDR2 LQKENI. The CDR3 runs 14 residues. CDR3 protein: CASSPDTSGYEQYF. DNA of the CDR3: TGTGCCAGCTCACCAGACACTAGCGGATACGAGCAGTACTTC.

This chain connects TRBV7-9 to TRBJ2-7; D uncertain. The V end was cut by 5 bases, the J end by 0 bases, with 5 bases between. The CDR3 consists of 12 residues. CDR1 is SEHNR, CDR2 FQNEAQ, per germline (reference sequence). In DNA, the CDR3 is TGTGCCAGCAGCCTCAGCTCCTACGAGCAGTACTTC. This codes for CASSLSSYEQYF.

The rearrangement joins TRBV15 to TRBJ2-1, with 8 nucleotides matching TRBD2. CDR1 is LNHNV and CDR2 is YYDKDF in the germline V gene (reference sequence). The J segment lost 7 bases and the V segment lost 0 bases, leaving 11 bases of the junction unmatched. This CDR3 region has 17 residues. CDR3 protein: CATSRDQVAGGLNEQFF. CDR3 coding DNA: TGTGCCACCAGCAGAGATCAGGTGGCGGGGGGCCTAAATGAGCAGTTCTTC.

CDR3 sequence reads: CATSRQGFGVGRNEKLFF. In DNA form, the CDR3 reads TGTGCCACCAGCAGACAGGGGTTCGGGGTCGGAAGAAATGAAAAACTGTTTTTT. The chain uses TRBV15 and TRBJ1-4; perhaps TRBD1 as D (6 bases). Trimming left V 2 bases short and J 5 bases short, with 21 bases between. The CDR3 loop spans 18 amino acids. CDR1 and CDR2 from the germline V gene are LNHNV and YYDKDF (reference sequence). Supplemented by reference TRBV15 and TRBJ1-4, the full variable domain reads DAMVIQNPRYQVTQFGKPVTLSCSQTLNHNVMYWYQQKSSQAPKLLFHYYDKDFNNEADTPDNFQSRRPNTSFCFLDIRSPGLGDTAMYLCATSRQGFGVGRNEKLFFGSGTQLSVL.

This clone is a singleton in its sample. The chain uses TRBV19 and TRBJ1-2; 10 bases line up with TRBD1. V was pared by 5 bases and J by 3 bases, with 3 bases of the junction left unmatched. This CDR3 has 14 residues. Germline loops: CDR1 LNHDA, CDR2 SQIVND (reference sequence). In nucleotides, the CDR3 is TGTGCCAGTAGTGCGACAGGGGGCGACTATGGCTACACCTTC. Amino acids: CASSATGGDYGYTF.

V and J are TRBV18 and TRBJ1-5; D possibly corresponds to TRBD1 (5 bases). The CDR3 is 14 residues long. The germline V gene has CDR1 KGHSH and CDR2 LQKENI. Trimming shortened V by 2 bases and J by 11 bases, and 16 bases separated the two germline ends. The CDR3 loop reads CASSPDGDSMAQHF. The CDR3 bases are TGTGCCAGCTCACCAGACGGAGACAGCATGGCCCAGCATTTT.

This chain uses TRBV7-2 with TRBJ1-6; no reliable D call. Germline values: CDR1 SGHTA, CDR2 FQGNSA. The CDR3 contains 16 residues. V gave up 1 base and J gave up 10 bases, with 17 bases separating them. The CDR3 loop is CASSLGGSYVGSPLHF. CDR3 nucleotide sequence: TGTGCCAGCAGCTTAGGCGGCAGCTACGTTGGCTCACCCCTCCACTTT.

The genes are TRBV5-3 and TRBJ1-2, with D possibly TRBD1 on 6 matching bases. TRBV5-3 is an ORF, with its function uncertain. The CDR3 extends over 18 amino acids. With 4 bases removed from V and 2 bases from J, the gap between germline ends came to 24 bases. The CDR3 nucleotides read TGTGCCAGAAGCCCCTGGGGGGGGGCCGTCCCCCTCAACTATGGCTACACCTTC. Amino acid sequence: CARSPWGGAVPLNYGYTF.

This clone was seen just once. The V gene is TRBV30, the J gene TRBJ2-5, with TRBD2 identical over 8 bases. The CDR3 has 15 amino acids. V shed 0 bases and J 1 base; nucleotides not matched to a gene: 4. Germline lookup yields CDR1 GTSNPN and CDR2 SVGIG (reference sequence). The CDR3 region is CAWSVSGGPQETQYF. CDR3 in DNA: TGTGCCTGGAGTGTCTCGGGGGGGCCCCAAGAGACCCAGTACTTC.

The chain combines TRBV6-1 with TRBJ2-7; possible D gene TRBD1, 7 bases. V dropped 6 bases and J dropped 5 bases, with 20 bases sitting between them. Germline CDR1 MNHNS, CDR2 SASEGT. The length of the CDR3 is 15 residues. The CDR3 DNA reads as TGTGCCAGCAGGGAGGGACAGAACCCCATAAACGAGCAGTACTTC. Protein product: CASREGQNPINEQYF.

The chain has TRBV4-3 and TRBJ2-5; D call uncertain. The CDR3 length is 13 residues. The ends were cut back, 1 base at V and 3 bases at J, with 6 bases in the middle. Germline V gives CDR1 LGHNA, CDR2 YSLEER. CDR3 sequence (DNA): TGCGCCAGCAGCCAAGCGGGTGAAGAGACCCAGTACTTC. Translating gives CASSQAGEETQYF.

CDR3 sequence reads: CASSQDQRGETQYF. CDR3 DNA sequence: TGCGCCAGCAGCCAAGATCAAAGAGGGGAGACCCAGTACTTC. This chain uses TRBV4-1 with TRBJ2-5; D possibly corresponds to TRBD2 (5 bases). The V gene lost 0 bases and the J gene lost 5 bases, with 10 bases spanning the gap. The germline gives CDR1 MGHRA, CDR2 YSYEKL. The CDR3 sequence is 14 residues long.